This entry lists 5 T cell receptor beta chains sequenced from one sample in a study of beta chain features in type 1 diabetes. Investigators reverse transcribed all isolated RNA, so they sequenced expressed TCRB transcripts. TCRdb's copy holds only in-frame clones and misses some; the assay was immunoSEQ multiplex PCR. The top ten clones hold approximately 0.016% of a sample with about 340,000 clones, less than 15% of them seen once. Study results and limitations: Moderately but significantly shorter TCRB CDR3s were found in Type 1 diabetes patients in all four CD4+ subsets.

These receptors have no identified antigens. Source material: naive CD4+ T cells from blood. These receptors were taken from a woman in her late teens or twenties with type 1 diabetes.

The V and J genes are TRBV5-4 and TRBJ2-3; 9 nucleotides match TRBD1. Trimming at V came to 5 bases and at J to 3 bases, leaving 4 bases not matched to a gene. Germline CDR1 is SGHNT and CDR2 is YYREEE (reference sequence). This CDR3 has 14 residues. In DNA, the CDR3 is TGTGCCAGCAGGTCCGGGACAGGGACAGATACGCAGTATTTT. Its translation: CASRSGTGTDTQYF.

This clone appeared a few times. V and J are TRBV15 and TRBJ2-2; 7 bases line up with TRBD1. In germline, CDR1 is LNHNV, CDR2 YYDKDF (reference sequence). The CDR3 covers 16 residues. The trim removed 5 bases at V and 1 base at J, leaving 7 bases unmatched. The CDR3 sequence is CATSAPGQRNTGELFF. CDR3 bases: TGTGCCACCAGCGCCCCGGGACAGAGGAACACCGGGGAGCTGTTTTTT.

This chain uses TRBV11-2 with TRBJ2-5; 11 bases map to TRBD2. Germline V gives CDR1 SGHAT, CDR2 FQNNGV. Trimming cost V 4 bases and J 2 bases; bases outside gene matches: 12. The length of the CDR3 is 18 residues. In DNA form, the CDR3 reads TGTGCCAGCAGCTCCGAAGAGCGACTAGCGGGGTTTCAAGAGACCCAGTACTTC. Translation: CASSSEERLAGFQETQYF.

V is TRBV5-1 and J is TRBJ2-5; D possibly corresponds to TRBD2 (5 bases). CDR1 SGHRS and CDR2 YFSETQ come from the germline V gene. V lost 0 bases, J lost 7 bases, and 16 bases lay in between. The CDR3 sequence is 15 residues long. The CDR3 region has the DNA TGCGCCAGCAGCTTGGAGGGTGAGGGAGTAAGGACCCAGTACTTC. It is translated as CASSLEGEGVRTQYF.

The CDR3 sequence is CASSDPGEKDEQYF. The CDR3 DNA sequence: TGCGCCAGCAGCGACCCCGGGGAGAAAGACGAGCAGTACTTC. This rearrangement joins TRBV5-1 to TRBJ2-7, with D possibly matching TRBD2 (5 bases). From germline, CDR1 is SGHRS and CDR2 YFSETQ. V was clipped by 4 bases and J by 5 bases, with 16 bases between them. This CDR3 has 14 amino acids.